The rows below give T cell receptor beta chains drawn from one sample of a study of cytomegalovirus exposure and HLA in healthy donors. TCRdb's table, derived via immunoSEQ multiplex PCR, lists solely in-frame clones and lacks some. Seen here are roughly 220,000 clones, around nine tenths observed once, and the top ten hold more than 0.85%. The sequenced material came from PBMCs. Receptor source: a woman younger than 35 in good health and CMV-seronegative. The CDR3 runs from the conserved cysteine through the conserved F or W. The order of the fields is J gene, V gene, clone size, D gene, CDR3 protein, CDR3 DNA. A D gene is named only where the DNA matches it firmly. Not all rows give a size; the values are once, few, many and, for expanded clones, a class.

>TRBJ1-2|TRBV5-1|-|-
CASSLGAAAEYGYTF
TGCGCCAGCAGCTTGGGAGCGGCGGCCGAGTATGGCTACACCTTC
>TRBJ2-7|TRBV5-6|-|-
CASMRWVRRYEQYF
TGTGCCAGCATGCGGTGGGTTAGACGCTACGAGCAGTACTTC
>TRBJ2-5|TRBV9|-|TRBD2
CASSVGGETQYF
TGTGCCAGCAGCGTCGGGGGGGAGACCCAGTACTTC
>TRBJ2-1|TRBV6-5|-|-
CASRKQGWEGNEQFF
TGTGCCAGCAGGAAACAGGGTTGGGAGGGGAATGAGCAGTTCTTC
>TRBJ1-4|TRBV5-1|many|-
CASSQSHTNEKLFF
TGCGCCAGCAGCCAGTCGCATACTAATGAAAAACTGTTTTTT
>TRBJ2-1|TRBV30|-|-
CAWSGAGLNYNEQFF
TGTGCCTGGAGTGGTGCAGGACTAAACTACAATGAGCAGTTCTTC
>TRBJ1-4|TRBV5-1|few|-
CASSLAPRGVTNEKLFF
TGCGCCAGCAGCTTGGCCCCCAGGGGTGTGACTAATGAAAAACTGTTTTTT
>TRBJ2-7|TRBV5-1|-|-
CASSRSARLPYEQYF
TGCGCCAGCAGCAGATCGGCGAGACTGCCCTACGAGCAGTACTTC
>TRBJ1-3|TRBV25-1|-|-
CASMGSRVSGNTIYF
TGTGCCAGCATGGGAAGCAGGGTCTCTGGAAACACCATATATTTT
>TRBJ1-1|TRBV4-1|-|TRBD1
CASSPQGQMNTEAFF
TGCGCCAGCAGCCCCCAGGGACAGATGAACACTGAAGCTTTCTTT
>TRBJ2-1|TRBV6-6|-|-
CASSYGGLEQFF
TGTGCCAGCAGTTACGGAGGGCTTGAGCAGTTCTTC
>TRBJ2-5|TRBV7-6|-|TRBD1
CASSWGTGGKQETQYF
TGTGCCAGCAGCTGGGGGACAGGGGGCAAACAAGAGACCCAGTACTTC
>TRBJ1-1|TRBV7-9|-|-
CASSLPLYGEAFF
TGTGCCAGCAGCTTACCCCTGTACGGTGAAGCTTTCTTT
>TRBJ2-5|TRBV5-6|once|TRBD2
CASSFILAGGETQYF
TGTGCCAGCAGCTTTATCTTAGCGGGAGGAGAGACCCAGTACTTC
>TRBJ2-2|TRBV10-1|-|-
CASSEGHPNTGELFF
TGCGCCAGCAGTGAGGGGCACCCGAACACCGGGGAGCTGTTTTTT
>TRBJ2-5|TRBV30|-|TRBD2
CAWSGPGLAGGYF
TGTGCCTGGAGTGGTCCGGGACTAGCGGGAGGATACTTC
>TRBJ1-3|TRBV7-6|-|-
CASRGTYVGNTIYF
TGTGCCAGCAGGGGGACATACGTGGGAAACACCATATATTTT
>TRBJ2-2|TRBV28|-|-
CASSFSPAGELFF
TGTGCCAGCAGTTTTAGCCCCGCCGGGGAGCTGTTTTTT
>TRBJ1-5|TRBV6-1|-|-
CASSETRGASQPPQHF
TGTGCCAGCAGTGAAACTCGGGGGGCTTCCCAGCCGCCCCAGCATTTT
>TRBJ1-2|TRBV7-8|-|-
CASSLGVTTADYGYTF
TGTGCCAGCAGCTTAGGTGTGACAACGGCTGACTATGGCTACACCTTC
>TRBJ1-5|TRBV7-2|once|-
CASSRTGGRRSNQPQHF
TGTGCCAGCAGCCGCACGGGGGGCAGAAGGAGCAATCAGCCCCAGCATTTT
>TRBJ1-2|TRBV20-1|-|-
CSASGVGRYTF
TGCAGTGCTAGCGGGGTCGGTCGCTACACCTTC
>TRBJ1-1|TRBV7-9|few|TRBD1
CASSLGLGTAKYTEAFF
TGTGCCAGCAGCTTAGGTTTAGGGACAGCAAAATACACTGAAGCTTTCTTT
>TRBJ1-2|TRBV9|-|-
CASSVAGTLYGYTF
TGTGCCAGCAGCGTAGCCGGGACTCTATATGGCTACACCTTC
>TRBJ2-1|TRBV11-3|once|-
CASSFGQSDEQFF
TGTGCCAGCAGCTTTGGACAATCCGATGAGCAGTTCTTC
>TRBJ1-5|TRBV7-2|-|-
CASSLGGSQPQHF
TGTGCCAGCAGCTTAGGAGGGTCTCAGCCCCAGCATTTT
>TRBJ1-5|TRBV5-1|-|-
CASSLDGQPQHF
TGCGCCAGCAGCTTGGACGGTCAGCCCCAGCATTTT
>TRBJ2-7|TRBV5-1|-|-
CASSPPSREKQYF
TGCGCCAGCAGCCCACCCTCCAGGGAAAAGCAGTACTTC
>TRBJ2-7|TRBV9|-|-
CASSALKETLFYEQYF
TGTGCCAGCAGCGCCCTAAAGGAGACGTTGTTCTACGAGCAGTACTTC
>TRBJ2-7|TRBV7-9|-|TRBD1
CASSPRTGGKNEQYF
TGTGCCAGCAGCCCCCGGACAGGGGGCAAGAACGAGCAGTACTTC
>TRBJ1-2|TRBV30|once|TRBD1
CAWRGQGQGDGYTF
TGTGCCTGGAGGGGTCAGGGACAGGGCGATGGCTACACCTTC
>TRBJ1-2|TRBV7-9|-|-
CASSPGLWGYTF
TGTGCCAGCAGCCCAGGCCTATGGGGCTACACCTTC
>TRBJ2-1|TRBV9|-|-
CASSPRDTSYNEQFF
TGTGCCAGCAGCCCCCGGGACACCTCCTACAATGAGCAGTTCTTC
>TRBJ1-5|TRBV6-1|-|-
CASSDELQYSNQPQHF
TGTGCCAGCAGTGATGAGTTGCAATATAGCAATCAGCCCCAGCATTTT
>TRBJ1-2|TRBV6-1|-|-
CASSEGAWTSPYGYTF
TGTGCCAGCAGTGAAGGGGCATGGACATCCCCCTATGGCTACACCTTC
>TRBJ2-5|TRBV5-3|-|TRBD2
CASSFGLAGGETQYF
TGTGCCAGCAGCTTCGGTCTAGCGGGAGGAGAGACCCAGTACTTC
>TRBJ1-5|TRBV30|-|TRBD1
CAWRTGGNQPQHF
TGTGCCTGGAGGACAGGGGGTAATCAGCCCCAGCATTTT
>TRBJ1-3|TRBV2|-|-
CASTPSRGNTIYF
TGTGCCAGCACCCCCTCGAGAGGAAACACCATATATTTT
>TRBJ2-5|TRBV6-1|-|TRBD1
CASTHEDRAAETQYF
TGTGCCAGCACCCATGAGGACAGGGCCGCAGAGACCCAGTACTTC
>TRBJ2-7|TRBV27|-|-
CASSRQYSYEQYF
TGTGCCAGCAGTCGACAATACTCCTACGAGCAGTACTTC
>TRBJ2-7|TRBV5-5|-|TRBD2
CASSLGTSGTEQYF
TGTGCCAGCAGCTTGGGGACTAGCGGGACCGAGCAGTACTTC
>TRBJ1-5|TRBV19|-|TRBD1
CASIGRGRDQPQHF
TGTGCCAGTATCGGCAGGGGGCGCGATCAGCCCCAGCATTTT
>TRBJ2-7|TRBV11-2|many|TRBD2
CASSLVLAGAIAYEQYF
TGTGCCAGCAGCTTAGTCCTAGCGGGAGCCATCGCCTACGAGCAGTACTTC
>TRBJ1-5|TRBV6-1|once|-
CASSRDSNSNQPQHF
TGTGCCAGCAGCAGAGACAGTAATAGCAATCAGCCCCAGCATTTT
>TRBJ2-1|TRBV7-9|-|TRBD1
CASSLDRGSYNEQFF
TGTGCCAGCAGCTTAGACAGGGGATCCTACAATGAGCAGTTCTTC
>TRBJ2-7|TRBV29-1|-|-
CSVQTGIYYEQYF
TGCAGCGTCCAGACAGGAATCTACTACGAGCAGTACTTC
>TRBJ2-7|TRBV4-2|-|-
CASSQAGTYEQYF
TGTGCCAGCAGCCAAGCCGGGACCTACGAGCAGTACTTC
>TRBJ2-1|TRBV6-5|-|-
CASRRETQGWQFF
TGTGCCAGCAGACGCGAAACGCAGGGATGGCAGTTCTTC
>TRBJ1-4|TRBV6-1|-|-
CASRTTVLREKLFF
TGTGCCAGCAGAACGACAGTGCTTAGGGAAAAACTGTTTTTT